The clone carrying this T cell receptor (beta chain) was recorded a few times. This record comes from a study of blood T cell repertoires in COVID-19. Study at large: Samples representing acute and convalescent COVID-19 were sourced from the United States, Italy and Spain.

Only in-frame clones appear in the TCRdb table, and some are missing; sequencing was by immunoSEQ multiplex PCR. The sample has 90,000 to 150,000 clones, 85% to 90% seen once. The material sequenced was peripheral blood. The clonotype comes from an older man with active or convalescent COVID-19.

The CDR3 sequence is CASSREGRAEQYF. The CDR3, as DNA: TGTGCCAGCTCCAGGGAGGGTCGGGCGGAGCAGTACTTC. This chain connects TRBV12-3 or TRBV12-4 to TRBJ2-7, with TRBD2 matching 7 bases. The V gene end was trimmed by 8 bases and the J gene end by 7 bases; junction bases not matched to a gene: 11. This CDR3 comprises 13 residues.